The rows below give T cell receptor beta chains drawn from one sample of a study of shared clonotypes between healthy human individuals. The method was immunoSEQ multiplex PCR; TCRdb's version includes in-frame clones alone and lacks a portion of them. The repertoire holds about 680,000 clones, around 74% seen once, with about 1.8% in the top ten. Material for sequencing was memory CD4+ T cells sorted from blood. Receptors were obtained from a woman aged 30 to 39 in good health. The CDR3 runs from the conserved cysteine through the conserved F or W. A D gene is named only where the DNA matches it firmly. Size is stated for part of the rows, as once, few or many counts, or as a class when the clone is expanded.

TRBJ2-4 NA TRBV28 NA CASSPVWSGGIQYF TGTGCCAGCAGTCCGGTCTGGTCTGGGGGCATTCAGTACTTC
TRBJ1-5 NA TRBV6-1 NA CASSERRGGDSNQPQHF TGTGCCAGCAGTGAACGGAGGGGAGGGGATAGCAATCAGCCCCAGCATTTT
TRBJ2-7 NA TRBV2 NA CASGIRRKGPSAEQYF TGTGCCAGTGGGATCCGAAGAAAGGGCCCCAGTGCCGAGCAGTACTTC
TRBJ1-1 NA TRBV25-1 NA CASSEGVNGGPEAFF TGTGCCAGCAGCGAGGGGGTGAACGGGGGCCCTGAAGCTTTCTTT
TRBJ1-5 NA TRBV19 NA CASSIGQDSNQPQHF TGTGCCAGTAGTATAGGTCAGGATAGCAATCAGCCCCAGCATTTT
TRBJ1-2 NA TRBV28 NA CASSLRGSYGYTF TGTGCCAGCAGTTTACGGGGATCCTATGGCTACACCTTC
TRBJ1-5 few TRBV2 NA CASTGAERNQPQHF TGTGCCAGCACAGGGGCGGAGAGGAATCAGCCCCAGCATTTT
TRBJ1-1 many TRBV2 NA CASSTTGGDTEAFF TGTGCCAGCAGCACAACCGGGGGGGACACTGAAGCTTTCTTT
TRBJ1-5 NA TRBV19 NA CASQGTAQPQHF TGTGCCAGCCAGGGTACCGCTCAGCCCCAGCATTTT
TRBJ2-3 NA TRBV27 NA CASRDRLVPTQYF TGTGCCAGCAGGGATCGACTAGTCCCTACGCAGTATTTT
TRBJ2-7 few TRBV25-1 NA CASGGHSSYEQYF TGTGCCAGTGGGGGACACAGCTCCTACGAGCAGTACTTC
TRBJ2-5 NA TRBV18 NA CASSPLAEGETQYF TGTGCCAGCTCACCGCTGGCCGAGGGAGAGACCCAGTACTTC
TRBJ2-1 NA TRBV28 NA CASSSSGTDYNEQFF TGTGCCAGCAGTAGTTCCGGGACTGACTACAATGAGCAGTTCTTC
TRBJ2-6 NA TRBV27 NA CASSSSGANVLTF TGTGCCAGCAGTTCTAGCGGGGCCAACGTCCTGACTTTC
TRBJ2-7 few TRBV14 TRBD1 CASRPQGNSYEQYF TGTGCCAGCAGACCACAGGGGAATTCCTACGAGCAGTACTTC
TRBJ2-1 NA TRBV28 NA CASSYLSGPLNEQFF TGTGCCAGCAGTTACCTTTCCGGACCGCTCAATGAGCAGTTCTTC
TRBJ2-1 few TRBV30 TRBD2 CAWKSGNYNEQFF TGTGCCTGGAAGAGCGGGAACTACAATGAGCAGTTCTTC
TRBJ2-3 NA TRBV5-1 TRBD1 CASSSGQGESDTQYF TGCGCCAGCAGCTCAGGACAGGGAGAGTCAGATACGCAGTATTTT
TRBJ1-2 NA TRBV29-1 TRBD1 CSAGDSTHGYTF TGCAGCGCGGGGGACAGTACGCATGGCTACACCTTC
TRBJ2-1 NA TRBV27 NA CASSLDQGGYNEQFF TGTGCCAGCAGTTTGGACCAGGGCGGCTACAATGAGCAGTTCTTC
TRBJ1-4 NA TRBV28 NA CASSPSLGWSSEKLFF TGTGCCAGCAGTCCCTCCCTGGGTTGGAGTAGTGAAAAACTGTTTTTT
TRBJ1-5 medium-sized TRBV10-1 NA CASSEEGGPLHF TGCGCCAGCAGTGAAGAGGGGGGACCGCTCCATTTT
TRBJ2-1 NA TRBV6-5 TRBD2 CASSPSGGPGHEQFF TGTGCCAGCAGTCCCTCGGGAGGGCCCGGGCATGAGCAGTTCTTC
TRBJ2-3 many TRBV4-2 TRBD2 CASSQGAGEVDTQYF TGTGCCAGCAGCCAAGGGGCGGGAGAGGTAGATACGCAGTATTTT
TRBJ2-2 few TRBV7-8 TRBD2 CASSSQGLAGAGGELFF TGTGCCAGCAGCTCCCAGGGACTAGCGGGAGCTGGCGGGGAGCTGTTTTTT
TRBJ2-7 NA TRBV28 NA CASSFRRGDEYF TGTGCCAGCAGTTTTCGCAGGGGGGACGAGTACTTC
TRBJ2-1 NA TRBV6-6 NA CASSTQGGSYNEQFF TGTGCCAGCAGTACACAGGGGGGGTCCTACAATGAGCAGTTCTTC
TRBJ1-1 NA TRBV6-6 TRBD1 CASSYWDREAEAFF TGTGCCAGCAGTTACTGGGACAGGGAGGCTGAAGCTTTCTTT
TRBJ1-5 NA TRBV25-1 NA CASSNREGQPQHF TGTGCCAGCAGCAACAGGGAGGGTCAGCCCCAGCATTTT
TRBJ2-2 NA TRBV19 NA CASSNSGGGELFF TGTGCCAGTAGTAACTCCGGTGGCGGGGAGCTGTTTTTT
TRBJ2-1 few TRBV5-4 TRBD2 CASGIAGVWNEQFF TGTGCCAGTGGTATAGCGGGAGTATGGAATGAGCAGTTCTTC
TRBJ1-2 NA TRBV2 NA CASSDQGTHYGYTF TGTGCCAGCAGTGATCAGGGGACTCACTATGGCTACACCTTC
TRBJ2-3 NA TRBV19 TRBD2 CASSDGRSIDTQYF TGTGCCAGTAGTGACGGGAGGAGTATAGATACGCAGTATTTT